The 12 T cell receptor beta chains below were found in one sample sequenced in a study of cytomegalovirus exposure and HLA in healthy donors. 13 Jbeta primers and 60 Vbeta primers were used for the PCR. Sequencing used immunoSEQ multiplex PCR; TCRdb keeps in-frame clones, though not all of them. The sample yields 95,000 to 110,000 clones, 76% seen once. Material: PBMCs. The receptor source for this set is a woman aged 18-29 years in good health and CMV-seropositive.

This clone turned up a few times. The V call is TRBV11-2, the J call TRBJ2-5; D is possibly TRBD2 (5 bases). The CDR3 is 16 amino acids. Trimming left V 5 bases short and J 1 base short, with 17 bases between. In germline, CDR1 is SGHAT, CDR2 FQNNGV. CDR3: CASSPGPAVVQETQYF. In nucleotides, the CDR3 is TGTGCCAGCAGCCCCGGACCAGCGGTGGTCCAAGAGACCCAGTACTTC.

This clone was picked up one time. At one of its ends the junction is not consistent with the germline gene, which may arise from a read error. V is TRBV7-7 and J is TRBJ2-2; D is unclear. There are 15 residues in the CDR3. Per germline, CDR1 SSHAT and CDR2 FNYEAQ (reference sequence). The CDR3 sequence: CASSLRSGNTGELFF. The DNA of the CDR3 is TGTGCTAGCAGCTTGCGTTCAGGGAACACCGGGGAGCTGTTTTTT.

As for this clone: This is likely an artifact of a read error, given a far larger clone one base away. J is TRBJ2-7 and V is TRBV6-1; the D is unclear. Germline CDR1 reads MNHNS; CDR2 reads SASEGT. This CDR3 is 11 amino acids long. The DNA for the CDR3 is TGTGCCTGCAGTCCTTATTACGAGCAGTACTTC. This codes for CACSPYYEQYF.

The genes are TRBV5-1 and TRBJ2-5, with a weak D call TRBD2 (6 bases). Trimming took 3 bases from V and 5 from J, leaving 17 bases between them. This CDR3 contains 15 residues. Germline-derived CDR1 and CDR2 are SGHRS and YFSETQ. The CDR3, as DNA: TGCGCCAGCAGCTGGGCCGGGCCGGGGGAGGAGACCCAGTACTTC. It is translated as CASSWAGPGEETQYF.

This clone was observed a few times. This chain connects TRBV7-9 to TRBJ1-1; 9 nucleotides align to TRBD1. After removal of 3 bases from V and 0 bases from J, the junction contained 2 bases not matched to a gene. This CDR3 has 15 residues. Germline V gene lookup returns CDR1 SEHNR and CDR2 FQNEAQ (reference sequence). CDR3 coding DNA: TGTGCCAGCAGCTTGACAGGGGGGGTGAACACTGAAGCTTTCTTT. Its translation: CASSLTGGVNTEAFF.

The chain links TRBV2 to TRBJ1-5; D may be TRBD1 (5 bases). The CDR3 is made up of 15 amino acids. The germline CDR1 and CDR2 sequences are SNHLY and FYNNEI. Trimming pared 7 bases from V and 3 bases from J, leaving 16 bases between. CDR3 residues: CASNPQGAPNQPQHF. In DNA form, the CDR3 reads TGTGCCAGCAATCCCCAGGGCGCTCCCAATCAGCCCCAGCATTTT.

The V gene is TRBV7-6, the J gene TRBJ1-4; 7 bases match TRBD1. This CDR3 contains 16 residues. V was pared by 5 bases and J by 4 bases, with 10 bases of the junction left unmatched. Germline CDR1 is SGHVS and CDR2 is FNYEAQ. CDR3 protein: CASSNRPGQSNEKLFF. CDR3 sequence (DNA): TGTGCCAGCAGCAACAGGCCGGGACAGAGTAATGAAAAACTGTTTTTT.

The rearrangement joins TRBV30 to TRBJ2-1; D not certain. The V end was cut by 6 bases, the J end by 1 base, with 7 bases between. Germline V CDR1 and CDR2: GTSNPN, SVGIG (reference sequence). The CDR3 is 12 residues long. The CDR3 here is CACRLSYNEQFF. As DNA, the CDR3 is TGTGCCTGCAGGCTTTCCTACAATGAGCAGTTCTTC.

The genes are TRBV28 and TRBJ2-3, with D unclear. V was pared by 3 bases and J by 5 bases, with 12 bases between. The CDR3 has 14 residues. CDR1 is MDHEN and CDR2 is SYDVKM in the germline V gene. DNA of the CDR3: TGTGCCAGCAGTTTCCCGAGAGTCGGAGATACGCAGTATTTT. Protein product: CASSFPRVGDTQYF.

The CDR3 region is CASSSHRDWSSYEQYF. CDR3 in DNA: TGTGCCAGCAGTTCGCACCGGGACTGGAGCTCCTACGAGCAGTACTTC. This chain connects TRBV28 to TRBJ2-7, with D perhaps matching TRBD2 (6 bases). The V end was cut by 4 bases, the J end by 0 bases, with 16 bases between. The CDR3 spans 16 residues. Germline CDR1 is MDHEN and CDR2 is SYDVKM.

This clone was seen more than once but under ten times. The rearrangement links TRBV9 to TRBJ1-5, with 8 bases aligning to TRBD1. Trimming at V came to 4 bases and at J to 2 bases, leaving 20 bases not matched to a gene. Germline V lookup: CDR1 SGDLS, CDR2 YYNGEE. CDR3 length equals 20 residues. CDR3 amino acids: CASSSVTGTGSMMGNQPQHF. Written as DNA, the CDR3 is TGTGCCAGCAGCTCGGTTACCGGGACAGGAAGTATGATGGGCAATCAGCCCCAGCATTTT.

V is TRBV19 and J is TRBJ2-7; 8 nucleotides agree with TRBD2. With V trimmed by 4 bases and J by 4 bases, 6 bases remained unmatched. Per germline, CDR1 LNHDA and CDR2 SQIVND (reference sequence). The CDR3 consists of 14 residues. CDR3 DNA sequence: TGTGCCAGTAGTAGGAATAGCGGGATGTACGAGCAGTACTTC. This translates into CASSRNSGMYEQYF.